This T cell receptor (beta chain) came from a study of neoadjuvant anti-PD-1 for oral cavity cancer (dated by TCRdb to the early 2020s). About the investigation overall: Patients mostly received three to four biweekly doses of nivolumab at 3 mg/kg before curative-intent surgical resection. Patients who did not progress were given a fourth nivolumab dose at about day 43 and had definitive surgical resection on days 50-56. Under RECIST 1.1, a patient counted as a responder if showing complete response, partial response or stable disease, and as a non-responder if showing progression. There were about a dozen patients in the parent correlative cohort, and the response rate was less than 40%.

This clone was seen only a few times. There is no known antigen for this receptor. Base qualities are missing; no much larger clone stands one base away. For deep sequencing, each PBMC sample was run in six replicates, with libraries mostly built from about 510 ng of input genomic DNA. Following the manufacturer's instructions, the team built TCRbeta libraries using the immunoSEQ hsTCRbeta kit. The completed libraries were mixed into a single pool at 3 nM, then sequenced with an Illumina NovaSeq 6000 S4 flow cell. The paper's data handling went like this. The immunoSEQ Analyzer handled quality control and preprocessing of the raw data. The analysis was restricted to productive rearrangements, with each unique CDR3 amino acid sequence defining a clonotype. Using the R package tcR, the researchers computed the Gini-Simpson index as their estimate of repertoire clonality. Student's t test was used to compare Gini indices, and Pearson correlation was used to assess associations with tumor size change. The table was pulled from immuneACCESS by TCRdb, which kept in-frame rearrangements only. Such tables lose some clones; where checked, under half of the loss comes from unresolved V genes, and the rest has no known cause. The V and J calls and clone size come from that table; D and trimming were worked out from the DNA. In all, the sample holds 7,500 to 10,000 clones, and roughly two thirds of those were seen once. Around 4.5% of the sample is in the top ten clones.

This specimen's time point label, per the study, means: after neoadjuvant nivolumab, at surgical resection. Patients had been newly diagnosed with stage II-IVA oral cavity squamous cell carcinoma, and no prior systemic or radiation treatment had been given to the patients. The cohort consisted of patients with HPV-negative, locally advanced oral cavity squamous cell carcinoma. Peripheral blood mononuclear cells were analyzed directly, without maintenance or expansion in culture. Samples came from a longitudinal correlative study of a single-arm phase II trial of neoadjuvant nivolumab in oral cavity squamous cell carcinoma. Subject-matched pre- and post-treatment PBMCs and tumors from three responders and three non-responders underwent genomic DNA-based TCRbeta sequencing. Peripheral blood mononuclear cells were drawn once before nivolumab treatment and a second time after treatment, when surgery took place. Genomic DNA was isolated from PBMCs using the Maxwell RSC DNA from Cells kit.

Broad study findings and their caveats: The TCR analyses had only a few patients in each response group, and the authors called for validation in larger cohorts. After neoadjuvant nivolumab, significantly higher T cell clonality (Gini index) was found within PBMCs in non-responders than in responders. Higher pretreatment blood Treg/Th17 ratios correlated with higher pretreatment blood TCRbeta clonality and lower post-treatment tumor TCRbeta clonality.

The V and J ends are trimmed by 3 bases and 7 bases, leaving 16 bases between them. Reading from cysteine to phenylalanine, the CDR3 counts 15 amino acids. Of the read, only the CDR3 DNA is kept; its 45 bases are in frame from base 1. In the germline V gene, CDR1 corresponds to SGHDN and CDR2 to FVKESK. The TCR originated in a person between 40 and 85 years old with oral cavity squamous cell carcinoma. Sequenced here: PBMCs, sampled after nivolumab (anti-PD-1) treatment. Rearrangement joined TRBV14 to TRBJ2-1; the D element could tentatively be TRBD1 or TRBD2, as 6 bases agree for each. In nucleotide form, the sequence is TGTGCCAGCAGCCAGAGTGCAGGGGCGGGGAATGAGCAGTTCTTC. This is translated as CASSQSAGAGNEQFF.